The present T cell receptor beta chain was sequenced within a study of regulatory T cells in long-lasting Graves disease. Germline CDR1 is SNHLY and CDR2 is FYNNEI. V was shortened by 4 bases and J by 10 bases, with 7 bases between the two germline ends. This CDR3 has 11 residues. The time point denotes: newly diagnosed GD, antithyroid drugs for less than 3 months. There was RNA extracted from PBMCs, and the TCR library was made from it. Both iRepertoire HTBI primers and Arm-PCR of CDR3 regions were used to build the TCR beta libraries. TCRdb re-called the multiplex PCR reads with MiXCR, one entry per CDR3 protein. The top ten clones hold roughly 8% of a sample with a few hundred thousand distinct CDR3 sequences, approximately 16% of them seen once. The same sample was also studied in work on T cells in Graves' hyperthyroidism and ophthalmopathy.

Here the sequenced sample was peripheral blood mononuclear cells (PBMCs), taken at new diagnosis, from a patient treated with antithyroid drugs. The sequence was collected from a woman aged 40-49 years with Graves disease. V is TRBV2 and J is TRBJ2-2; D not certain. CDR3 region: CASSASVELFF. The DNA for the CDR3 is TGTGCCAGCAGTGCTTCGGTGGAGCTGTTTTTT.